This T cell receptor beta chain was identified during a study of vaccination effects on CD4 cells after COVID-19. Worth noting for this clone: Its antigen is unidentified.

Study-wide results and caveats: Infection- and vaccine-induced clones contracted markedly late after vaccination.

Antigen-specific CD4+ T cells were expanded with viral peptide pools in the ViraFEST assay before sequencing. An approximately 10-day culture period preceded the isolation of CD4+ T cells. As their vaccination, participants received two doses of either BNT162b2 or mRNA-1273. Sequenced by immunoSEQ multiplex PCR; TCRdb stores in-frame clones only, minus some. The sample carries roughly 56,000 clones, roughly 72% recorded once. The clonotype was recovered from a human donor who received a COVID-19 vaccine. The input for sequencing was CD4+ T cells from PBMCs cultured with HCoV-229E spike peptides, taken after COVID-19 vaccination.

The CDR3 spells CATSHRGLTETQYF. CDR3 DNA sequence: TGTGCCACCAGCCACAGGGGGTTGACGGAGACCCAGTACTTC. The V gene is TRBV24-1, the J gene TRBJ2-5; 8 bases are a match to TRBD1. The V gene end was trimmed by 7 bases and the J gene end by 5 bases; junction bases not matched to a gene: 8. Germline lookup yields CDR1 KGHDR and CDR2 SFDVKD. The CDR3 contains 14 residues.